Shown below are 26 T cell receptor beta chains from a single sample sequenced in a study of T cells in Graves' hyperthyroidism and ophthalmopathy. Amplified TCR beta CDR3 regions came from RNA transcripts. During a first-round RT-PCR of the TCR CDR3, the HTBI primer set was used. TCRdb recomputed calls from the multiplex PCR reads with MiXCR, one row per CDR3 protein. This table has approximately 530,000 distinct CDR3 sequences, around 17% appearing once. The specimen was blood. The receptor source for this set is a woman younger than 35 with Graves' hyperthyroidism.

This clonotype occurred many times. This chain uses TRBV27 with TRBJ2-1; D is perhaps TRBD1 (7 bases). Germline V gene data show CDR1 as MNHEY and CDR2 as SMNVEV (reference sequence). The V and J ends lost 3 bases and 4 bases respectively, with 13 bases between them. The CDR3 has 15 residues. The CDR3 here is CASSFQGGGYNEQFF. The CDR3 DNA follows: TGTGCCAGCAGTTTTCAGGGGGGCGGATACAATGAGCAGTTCTTC.

This clonotype was recorded a few times. This chain links TRBV18 with TRBJ1-2; unclear D gene. Germline V gene sequence: CDR1 KGHSH, CDR2 LQKENI. This CDR3 is 13 amino acids long. V dropped 2 bases and J dropped 4 bases, with 8 bases sitting between them. CDR3 residues: CASSPADGYGYTF. The DNA for the CDR3 is TGTGCCAGCTCACCAGCGGACGGCTATGGCTACACCTTC.

The sample holds a few counts of this clonotype. J is TRBJ2-2 and V is TRBV27; tentatively, D is TRBD2 (5 bases). The germline V gene encodes CDR1 MNHEY and CDR2 SMNVEV (reference sequence). V was pared by 1 base and J by 4 bases, with 13 bases between. CDR3 length: 16 residues. The CDR3 coding sequence is TGTGCCAGCAGTTTATACGCGCCACGGGGCACCGGGGAGCTGTTTTTT. The encoded protein is CASSLYAPRGTGELFF.

In this sample, this clonotype turned up a few times. The rearrangement joins TRBV6-2 or TRBV6-3 to TRBJ2-3; D may be TRBD2 (5 bases). Trimming removed 10 bases at V and 0 bases at J, with 11 bases between. The germline V gene encodes CDR1 MNHEY and CDR2 SVGEGT. The CDR3 runs 13 residues. For the CDR3, the DNA is TGTGCCAACAAGGAGGAGAGCACAGATACGCAGTATTTT. It encodes CANKEESTDTQYF.

The genes are TRBV25-1 and TRBJ1-4, with D tentatively TRBD1 (6 bases). This CDR3 is built from 15 residues. Per the germline V gene, CDR1 is MGHDK and CDR2 is SYGVNS. Trimming pared 2 bases from V and 8 bases from J, leaving 15 bases between. CDR3 DNA sequence: TGTGCCAGCAGTGAACGGGGGCAGACTATCGAAAAACTGTTTTTT. It is translated as CASSERGQTIEKLFF.

This clonotype showed up many times. The rearrangement uses TRBV5-6 and TRBJ1-5, with 11 nucleotides matching TRBD1. The germline CDR1 and CDR2 sequences are SGHDT and YYEEEE. The V and J ends lost 3 bases and 6 bases, in that order; junction bases with no gene match: 14. This CDR3 comprises 18 residues. The CDR3 DNA follows: TGTGCCAGCAGCTCATTAAGGACAGGGGGCAGAGGAATTCAGCCCCAGCATTTT. It specifies CASSSLRTGGRGIQPQHF. The whole variable domain, filled in from reference TRBV5-6 and TRBJ1-5, reads DAGVTQSPTHLIKTRGQQVTLRCSPKSGHDTVSWYQQALGQGPQFIFQYYEEEERQRGNFPDRFSGHQFPNYSSELNVNALLLGDSALYLCASSSLRTGGRGIQPQHFGDGTRLSIL.

This clonotype has at least ten counts. Written as DNA, the CDR3 is TGTGCCTGGAGGCCGGGACAGGGAAGGACTGAAGCTTTCTTT. Residues: CAWRPGQGRTEAFF. V usage is TRBV30 and J usage is TRBJ1-1; TRBD1 agrees at 9 bases. The CDR3 sequence is 14 residues long. V was clipped by 3 bases and J by 5 bases; unmatched bases: 7. CDR1 is GTSNPN and CDR2 is SVGIG in the germline V gene (reference sequence).

The chain carries TRBV14 and TRBJ1-6; weak D call: TRBD1 (6 bases). The germline CDR1 and CDR2 sequences are SGHDN and FVKESK. V was shortened by 4 bases and J by 5 bases, with 12 bases between the two germline ends. This CDR3 contains 15 residues. The CDR3 reads CASSRKTGNNSPLHF. The CDR3 DNA reads TGTGCCAGCAGCCGAAAGACAGGCAATAATTCACCCCTCCACTTT. The full variable domain, completed using reference TRBV14 and TRBJ1-6, is EAGVTQFPSHSVIEKGQTVTLRCDPISGHDNLYWYRRVMGKEIKFLLHFVKESKQDESGMPNNRFLAERTGGTYSTLKVQPAELEDSGVYFCASSRKTGNNSPLHFGNGTRLTVT.

The rearrangement links TRBV19 to TRBJ2-2; TRBD2 might be the D (5 bases). CDR1 LNHDA and CDR2 SQIVND come from the germline V gene (reference sequence). The length of the CDR3 is 15 residues. Between the trimmed V and J ends, which lost 3 bases and 5 bases, there was a span of 13 bases. The CDR3 protein is CASSMTGILTGELFF. The DNA of the CDR3 is TGTGCCAGTAGTATGACGGGGATCTTAACCGGGGAGCTGTTTTTT.

This clonotype was recorded a few times. The chain links TRBV3-1 to TRBJ2-5; D possibly matches TRBD1 or TRBD2 (5 bases each). The V end was cut by 1 base, the J end by 6 bases, with 9 bases between. In germline, CDR1 is LGHDT, CDR2 YNNKEL (reference sequence). This CDR3 is 13 amino acids long. CDR3 coding DNA: TGTGCCAGCAGCCAAGTTGGGGGACAGACCCAGTACTTC. It translates to CASSQVGGQTQYF.

This clonotype turned up a few times. The chain uses TRBV6-1 and TRBJ2-1; 11 bases are a match to TRBD2. This CDR3 spans 13 amino acids. Unmatched junction bases numbered 2, after V lost 6 bases and J lost 7 bases. Looked up from germline, CDR1 is MNHNS and CDR2 is SASEGT. The CDR3 DNA reads TGTGCCAGCAGGACTAGCGGGATTAATGAGCAGTTCTTC. Amino acids: CASRTSGINEQFF.

The chain carries TRBV6-5 and TRBJ2-1; D is perhaps TRBD2 (5 bases). Germline V gene data show CDR1 as MNHEY and CDR2 as SVGAGI. The CDR3 loop spans 16 amino acids. The V gene lost 0 bases and the J gene lost 4 bases, with 13 bases spanning the gap. CDR3 sequence reads: CASSYSTWGEYNEQFF. The CDR3 DNA sequence: TGTGCCAGCAGTTACTCGACCTGGGGAGAATACAATGAGCAGTTCTTC.

Ten or more counts support this clonotype. CDR3 in DNA: TGCAGTGCTAGAACCGGGACAGAGCTCTATGGCTACACCTTC. Translating it yields CSARTGTELYGYTF. The V gene is TRBV20-1, the J gene TRBJ1-2, with TRBD1 matching over 7 bases. From germline, CDR1 is DFQATT and CDR2 SNEGSKA (reference sequence). CDR3 size: 14 residues. The V and J ends lost 2 bases and 4 bases, in that order; junction bases with no gene match: 7.

This clonotype was recorded a few times. The chain couples TRBV7-8 to TRBJ1-5; D might be TRBD1 (6 bases). The V end was cut by 5 bases, the J end by 6 bases, with 14 bases between. CDR3 length equals 14 residues. CDR1 SGHVS and CDR2 FQNEAQ come from the germline V gene. CDR3 sequence reads: CASSPTARGQPQHF. As DNA, the CDR3 is TGTGCCAGCAGCCCAACGGCCAGGGGTCAGCCCCAGCATTTT.

This clonotype was seen many times. This chain uses TRBV6-1 with TRBJ1-2, with 12 bases matching TRBD1. This CDR3 is built from 14 residues. Looked up from germline, CDR1 is MNHNS and CDR2 is SASEGT. J was trimmed by 6 bases and V by 5 bases; bases with no gene match: 4. For the CDR3, the DNA is TGTGCCAGCAGTTGGGGACAGGGGGCTGATGGCTACACCTTC. It is translated as CASSWGQGADGYTF.

This clonotype occurred a few times. V usage is TRBV6-2 or TRBV6-3 and J usage is TRBJ2-1, with D possibly TRBD2 on 6 matching bases. V lost 5 bases, J lost 7 bases, and 15 bases lay in between. Per germline, CDR1 MNHEY and CDR2 SVGEGT. This CDR3 has 14 residues. Here the CDR3 reads CASSARRGTNEQFF. The CDR3 DNA is TGTGCCAGCAGTGCCCGCCGGGGGACTAATGAGCAGTTCTTC.

The V and J genes are TRBV18 and TRBJ1-4, with D tentatively TRBD1 (6 bases). This CDR3 has 16 residues. Per the germline V gene, CDR1 is KGHSH and CDR2 is LQKENI. V lost 5 bases to trimming and J lost 0 bases, with 13 bases between them. For the CDR3, the DNA is TGTGCCAGCTCAGCCGAAGGGACATCAACTAATGAAAAACTGTTTTTT. This encodes CASSAEGTSTNEKLFF.

V is TRBV7-2 and J is TRBJ1-3; D not resolved. Trimming stripped 7 bases from V and 1 base from J, with 11 bases between. The CDR3 extends over 14 amino acids. Per germline, CDR1 SGHTA and CDR2 FQGNSA. The CDR3 nucleotides read TGTGCCAGCACCCCCTCGGGGTCTGGAAACACCATATATTTT. The encoded protein is CASTPSGSGNTIYF.

This clonotype was found a few times. The chain couples TRBV27 to TRBJ1-3; D is perhaps TRBD1 (6 bases). Trimming removed 5 bases at V and 1 base at J, with 15 bases between. The length of the CDR3 is 16 residues. The germline CDR1 and CDR2 sequences are MNHEY and SMNVEV (reference sequence). CDR3 in amino acids: CASSPSEGGSGNTIYF. The CDR3 nucleotides are TGTGCCAGCAGTCCATCCGAGGGGGGATCTGGAAACACCATATATTTT.

There are many counts of this clonotype. CDR3 DNA: TGTGCCAGCAGCTTATCAGGGGGGCCTGAGCAGTTCTTC. Its protein product is CASSLSGGPEQFF. This chain connects TRBV11-2 to TRBJ2-1; D is possibly TRBD1 (7 bases). Germline V gene sequence: CDR1 SGHAT, CDR2 FQNNGV. This CDR3 is built from 13 residues. V dropped 2 bases and J dropped 9 bases, with 11 bases sitting between them. The entire variable domain, with the rest obtained from reference TRBV11-2 and TRBJ2-1, is as follows: EAGVAQSPRYKIIEKRQSVAFWCNPISGHATLYWYQQILGQGPKLLIQFQNNGVVDDSQLPKDRFSAERLKGVDSTLKIQPAKLEDSAVYLCASSLSGGPEQFFGPGTRLTVL.

This clonotype was seen ten or more times. V gene TRBV6-4 combines with J gene TRBJ2-2; D possibly corresponds to TRBD2 (5 bases). Germline values: CDR1 MRHNA, CDR2 SNTAGT. The CDR3 runs to 14 residues. Trimming cost V 0 bases and J 6 bases, with 8 bases left between them. For the CDR3, the DNA is TGTGCCAGCAGTGACTCAAGGGAGTCCGGGGAGCTGTTTTTT. Translating it yields CASSDSRESGELFF.

This rearrangement joins TRBV4-3 to TRBJ2-1; 10 bases match TRBD2. Germline loops: CDR1 LGHNA, CDR2 YSLEER. Unmatched junction bases numbered 9, after V lost 0 bases and J lost 7 bases. The CDR3 is made up of 17 amino acids. The CDR3 nucleotides are TGCGCCAGCAGCCAAGAACGAGCGGGGGGGCTAGGGAATGAGCAGTTCTTC. This codes for CASSQERAGGLGNEQFF.

A few counts support this clonotype. The chain employs TRBV2 and TRBJ2-7, with a weak D call TRBD1 (5 bases). The CDR3 loop spans 15 amino acids. Germline V CDR1 and CDR2: SNHLY, FYNNEI. The V gene lost 2 bases and the J gene lost 5 bases, with 16 bases spanning the gap. CDR3: CASSERPAPGHEQYF. CDR3 sequence (DNA): TGTGCCAGCAGTGAAAGGCCAGCCCCAGGGCACGAGCAGTACTTC. Combining the CDR3 with reference TRBV2 and TRBJ2-7 gives the whole variable domain EPEVTQTPSHQVTQMGQEVILRCVPISNHLYFYWYRQILGQKVEFLVSFYNNEISEKSEIFDDQFSVERPDGSNFTLKIRSTKLEDSAMYFCASSERPAPGHEQYFGPGTRLTVT.

This clonotype was observed a few times. V gene TRBV6-2 or TRBV6-3 combines with J gene TRBJ1-2; D call uncertain. Germline lookup yields CDR1 MNHEY and CDR2 SVGEGT. The CDR3 is 12 residues long. The V and J ends lost 7 bases and 4 bases respectively, with 10 bases between them. The CDR3 region has the DNA TGTGCCAGCATCGGCACTCGCTATGGCTACACCTTC. It codes for CASIGTRYGYTF.

As for this clonotype: No DNA is shown, since the ends of the CDR3 on it are uncertain; the CDR3 is the one TCRdb lists. V is TRBV7-2 and J is TRBJ2-3; the table's D call TRBD2 went unverified against the DNA. With termini counted, the CDR3 has 22 amino acids. Germline V gene data show CDR1 as SGHTA and CDR2 as FQGNSA. This CDR3 reads CASSFYICSARDPAGGPNTQYF.

This clonotype was recorded many times. Written as DNA, the CDR3 is TGTGCCAGCAGCTTAAATTTGGATGAAGCTTTCTTT. Translated, it gives CASSLNLDEAFF. The V and J genes are TRBV11-1 and TRBJ1-1; unclear D gene. Germline V lookup: CDR1 SGHAT, CDR2 FQDESV (reference sequence). Trimming removed 2 bases at V and 7 bases at J, with 8 bases between. The CDR3 is made up of 12 amino acids.